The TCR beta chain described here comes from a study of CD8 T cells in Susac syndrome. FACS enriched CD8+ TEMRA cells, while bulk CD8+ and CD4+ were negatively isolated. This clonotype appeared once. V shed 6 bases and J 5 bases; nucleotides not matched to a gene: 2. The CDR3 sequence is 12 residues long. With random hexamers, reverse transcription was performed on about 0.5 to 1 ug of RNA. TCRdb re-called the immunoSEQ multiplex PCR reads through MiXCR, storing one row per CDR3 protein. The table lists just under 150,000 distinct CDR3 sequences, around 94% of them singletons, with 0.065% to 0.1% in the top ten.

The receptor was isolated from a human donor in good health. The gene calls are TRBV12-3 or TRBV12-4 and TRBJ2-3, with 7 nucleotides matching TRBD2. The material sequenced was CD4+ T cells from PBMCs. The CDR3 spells CASSPGGDTQYF. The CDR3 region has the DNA TGTGCCAGCAGCCCGGGGGGAGATACGCAGTATTTT.